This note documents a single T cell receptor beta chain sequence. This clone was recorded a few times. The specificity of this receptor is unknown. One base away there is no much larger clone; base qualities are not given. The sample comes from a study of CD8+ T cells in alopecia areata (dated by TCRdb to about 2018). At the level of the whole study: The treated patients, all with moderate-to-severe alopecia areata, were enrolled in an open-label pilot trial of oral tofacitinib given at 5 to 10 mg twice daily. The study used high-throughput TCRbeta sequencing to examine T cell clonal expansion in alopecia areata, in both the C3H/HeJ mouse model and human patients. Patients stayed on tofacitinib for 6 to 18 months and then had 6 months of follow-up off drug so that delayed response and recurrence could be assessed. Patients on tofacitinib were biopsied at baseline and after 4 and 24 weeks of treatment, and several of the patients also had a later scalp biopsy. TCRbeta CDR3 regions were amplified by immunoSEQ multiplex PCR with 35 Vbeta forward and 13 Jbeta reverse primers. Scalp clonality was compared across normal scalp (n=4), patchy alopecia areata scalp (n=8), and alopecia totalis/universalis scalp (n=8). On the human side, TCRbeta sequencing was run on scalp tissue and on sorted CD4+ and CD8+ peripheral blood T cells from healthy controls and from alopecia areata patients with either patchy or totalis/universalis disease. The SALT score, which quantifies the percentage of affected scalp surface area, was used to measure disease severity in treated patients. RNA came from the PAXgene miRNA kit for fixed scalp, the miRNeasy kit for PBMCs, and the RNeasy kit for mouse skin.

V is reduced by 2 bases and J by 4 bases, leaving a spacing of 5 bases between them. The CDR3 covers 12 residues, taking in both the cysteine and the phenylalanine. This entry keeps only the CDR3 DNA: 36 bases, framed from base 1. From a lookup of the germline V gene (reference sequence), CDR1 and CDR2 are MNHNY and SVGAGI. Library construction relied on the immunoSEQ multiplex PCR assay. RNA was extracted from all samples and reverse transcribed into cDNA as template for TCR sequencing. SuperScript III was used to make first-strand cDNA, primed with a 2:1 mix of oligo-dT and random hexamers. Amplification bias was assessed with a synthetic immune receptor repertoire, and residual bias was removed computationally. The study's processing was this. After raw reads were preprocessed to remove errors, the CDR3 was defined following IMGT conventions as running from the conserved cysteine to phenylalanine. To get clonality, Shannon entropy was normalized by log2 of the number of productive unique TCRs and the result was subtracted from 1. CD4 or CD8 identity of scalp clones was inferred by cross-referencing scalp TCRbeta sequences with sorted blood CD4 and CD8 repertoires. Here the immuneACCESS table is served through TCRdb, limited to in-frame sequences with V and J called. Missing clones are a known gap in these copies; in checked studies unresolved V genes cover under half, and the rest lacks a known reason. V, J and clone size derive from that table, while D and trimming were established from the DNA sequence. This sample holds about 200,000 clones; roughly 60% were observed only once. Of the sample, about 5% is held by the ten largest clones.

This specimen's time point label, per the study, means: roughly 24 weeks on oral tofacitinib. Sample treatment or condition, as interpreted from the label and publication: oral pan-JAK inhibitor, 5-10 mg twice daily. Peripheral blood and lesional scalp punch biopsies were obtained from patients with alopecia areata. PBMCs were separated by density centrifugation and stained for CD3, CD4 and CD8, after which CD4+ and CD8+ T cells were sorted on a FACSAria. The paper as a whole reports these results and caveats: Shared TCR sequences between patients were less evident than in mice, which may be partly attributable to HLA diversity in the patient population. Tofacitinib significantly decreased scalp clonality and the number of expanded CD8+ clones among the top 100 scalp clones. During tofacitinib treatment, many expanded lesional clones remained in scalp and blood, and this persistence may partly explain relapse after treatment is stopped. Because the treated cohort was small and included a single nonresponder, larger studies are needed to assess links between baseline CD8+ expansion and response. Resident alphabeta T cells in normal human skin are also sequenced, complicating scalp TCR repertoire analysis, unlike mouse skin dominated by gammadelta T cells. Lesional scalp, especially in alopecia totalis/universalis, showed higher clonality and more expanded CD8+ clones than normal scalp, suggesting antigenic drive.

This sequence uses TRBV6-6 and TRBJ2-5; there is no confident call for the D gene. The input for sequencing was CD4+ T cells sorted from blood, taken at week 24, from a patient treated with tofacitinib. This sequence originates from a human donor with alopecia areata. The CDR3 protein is CASSYGGETQYF. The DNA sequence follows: TGTGCCAGCAGTTACGGCGGAGAGACCCAGTACTTC.